This TCR beta chain originates from a study of beta chain features in type 1 diabetes. Study as a whole: In all, about 110 million sorted cells from all samples were analyzed.

Trimming cost V 0 bases and J 3 bases; bases outside gene matches: 11. CDR1 and CDR2 (germline): LGHNA, YSLEER. The CDR3 is made up of 17 amino acids. Expressed TCRB transcripts got sequenced, as all isolated RNA was reverse transcribed. Method: immunoSEQ multiplex PCR; TCRdb's copy keeps in-frame clones and lacks some. The sample has some 150,000 clones; roughly a tenth are singletons. In regard to this clone: Its specificity is not known.

Study observations and caveats: More deletions and fewer insertions at VDJ junctions were seen in type 1 diabetes patients. Shorter templates may be favored by PCR, equally so in patients and controls.

The TCR comes from a man younger than 35 in good health. This rearrangement joins TRBV4-3 to TRBJ2-7, with TRBD1 identical over 7 bases. The specimen was central memory CD4+ T cells from blood. CDR3: CASSQEPLGQNYYEQYF. Here the CDR3 DNA reads TGCGCCAGCAGCCAAGAGCCCCTGGGACAGAACTACTACGAGCAGTACTTC.